Listed below are T cell receptor beta chains from one sample, sequenced in a study of T-cell reconstitution after alpha-beta-depleted transplantation in children. MiXCR was run by TCRdb on the PCR reads, yielding one entry per CDR3 protein. The profile shows about 360,000 distinct CDR3 sequences, more than 10% of them singletons. The sample consisted of PBMCs, taken from the stem cell graft. Source of these receptors: a human donor who donated a stem cell graft to a child with Fanconi anemia. Each CDR3 is given with its conserved first and last residue. A D gene is named only where the DNA matches it firmly. Clone sizes are given selectively: once, few, many, or a class where the clone is expanded.

abundance	v_gene	d_gene	j_gene	CDR3nt	CDR3aa
once	TRBV3-1	TRBD1	TRBJ2-7	TGTGCCACCACCCGACAGGGGGCGGACGAGCAGTACTTC	CATTRQGADEQYF
many	TRBV29-1	TRBD2	TRBJ2-3	TGCAGCGTGGAGGGGACTAGCGGGGGATGGGCAGATACGCAGTATTTT	CSVEGTSGGWADTQYF
-	TRBV5-1	TRBD1	TRBJ1-1	TGCGCCAGCAGCTTGGTGGGACAGGGTGGAATGAACACTGAAGCTTTCTTT	CASSLVGQGGMNTEAFF
few	TRBV10-3	TRBD1	TRBJ1-1	TGTGCCATCAGGGCCCCGGGACAGGTCTCTGAAGCTTTCTTT	CAIRAPGQVSEAFF
few	TRBV7-3	TRBD2	TRBJ2-3	TGTGCCAGCAGCCCGACTAGCGGGGGGGCGGGGCAGTATTTT	CASSPTSGGAGQYF
-	TRBV7-7	-	TRBJ2-5	TGTGCCAGCAGCTTAGGTGGGGCCCAGTACTTC	CASSLGGAQYF
few	TRBV7-6	-	TRBJ2-7	TGTGCCAGCAGCCAAGACAGGATCCCCTACGAGCAGTACTTC	CASSQDRIPYEQYF
few	TRBV21-1	-	TRBJ2-3	TGTGCCAGCAGCAATAGCGGGGCAAACACAGATACGCAGTATTTT	CASSNSGANTDTQYF
-	TRBV4-3	-	TRBJ2-5	TGCGCCAGCAGCCAAGATTGGGGCCAGCAAGAGACCCAGTACTTC	CASSQDWGQQETQYF
few	TRBV15	TRBD2	TRBJ2-5	TGTGCCACCAGCCCCGGGACTAACCAAGAGACCCAGTACTTC	CATSPGTNQETQYF
-	TRBV6-1	TRBD1	TRBJ2-7	TGTGCCAGCAGCCTCAACAGGGGAGTCTACGAGCAGTACTTC	CASSLNRGVYEQYF
-	TRBV5-6	-	TRBJ1-5	TGTGCCAGCAGCTTTTACAGGTCCGATCAGCCCCAGCATTTT	CASSFYRSDQPQHF
-	TRBV12-3/TRBV12-4	-	TRBJ1-5	TGTGCCAGCAGTTTAGGTAGGGGAAATCAGGCCCAGCATTTT	CASSLGRGNQAQHF
few	TRBV5-1	TRBD1	TRBJ1-2	TGCGCCAGCAGCTTGGGGACAGGGGAGACCTACACCTTC	CASSLGTGETYTF
many	TRBV12-3/TRBV12-4	-	TRBJ2-7	TGTGCCAGCAGCCTCGGACCGTCCTACGAGCAGTACTTC	CASSLGPSYEQYF
many	TRBV2	TRBD2	TRBJ2-3	TGTGCCAGCAGATATCAGCGGGGGGGGAGTACAGATACGCAGTATTTT	CASRYQRGGSTDTQYF
-	TRBV11-2	TRBD2	TRBJ2-1	TGTGCCAGCAGCTTAGCCCGGGACTACCCTAGGGATGAGCAGTTCTTC	CASSLARDYPRDEQFF
-	TRBV10-3	-	TRBJ2-2	TGTGCCATCAGTGATCCCTTGAGGGGCCAGGCGGTCACCGGGGAGCTGTTTTTT	CAISDPLRGQAVTGELFF
many	TRBV20-1	-	TRBJ1-5	TGCAGTGCTAGAGACCGGACGGTCAATCAGCCCCAGCATTTT	CSARDRTVNQPQHF
-	TRBV28	-	TRBJ1-1	TGTGCCAGCTGCCCCTCATCGACGGAGAACACTGAAGCTTTCTTT	CASCPSSTENTEAFF
few	TRBV12-3/TRBV12-4	-	TRBJ2-3	TGTGCCAGCAGCCCCACCGGACCCACAGATACGCAGTATTTT	CASSPTGPTDTQYF
many	TRBV5-1	TRBD1	TRBJ2-2	TGCGCCAGCAGCTTGGTCGGGACAGGGATGGTCGGGGAGCTGTTTTTT	CASSLVGTGMVGELFF
few	TRBV28	-	TRBJ1-6	TGTGCCAGCAGTTTATTCTCTACTGGGCCCTCTCCCATAGCAATTTCACCCCTCCACTTT	CASSLFSTGPSPIAISPLHF
few	TRBV27	-	TRBJ1-1	TGTGCCAGCAGTTTTACAAGGGGTCTTGGCTCTATGAACACTGAAGCTTTCTTT	CASSFTRGLGSMNTEAFF
-	TRBV5-1	TRBD1	TRBJ2-1	TGCGCCAGCAGTCCAGGGGGCGCATCGGGTGAGCAGTTCTTC	CASSPGGASGEQFF
few	TRBV7-8	TRBD2	TRBJ2-1	TGTGCCAGCAGCTCCTTTAGCGGGGGGATTTACAATGAGCAGTTCTTC	CASSSFSGGIYNEQFF
few	TRBV30	-	TRBJ1-1	TGTGCCTGGAGTTTGGACGGAACTAACACTGAAGCTTTCTTT	CAWSLDGTNTEAFF
-	TRBV7-9	TRBD1	TRBJ1-4	TGTGCCAGCAGCTTAGTTCGGGACAGTCTTGCAACTAATGAAAAACTGTTTTTT	CASSLVRDSLATNEKLFF
-	TRBV20-1	-	TRBJ1-1	TGCAGTGCTAGAGGTGACACCCCGGGGAACACTGAAGCTTTCTTT	CSARGDTPGNTEAFF
many	TRBV20-1	TRBD1	TRBJ2-5	TGCAGTGCTAGGAAACAGGGGTTAGAGACCCAGTACTTC	CSARKQGLETQYF
many	TRBV15	-	TRBJ2-5	TGTGCCACCAGCAGAGACCGGGAGGAGACCCAGTACTTC	CATSRDREETQYF
few	TRBV5-5	-	TRBJ1-2	TGTGCCAGCAGCTTGGGACAGTCCGACGGCTACACCTTC	CASSLGQSDGYTF
many	TRBV6-1	-	TRBJ2-3	TGTGCCAGCATGAGACGTGGGACACCCAGTTCCACAGATACGCAGTATTTT	CASMRRGTPSSTDTQYF
-	TRBV19	TRBD1	TRBJ2-1	TGTGCCAGTAGTTCACCCGTCGGGACAGGGGGCAATGAGCAGTTCTTC	CASSSPVGTGGNEQFF
-	TRBV12-3/TRBV12-4	-	TRBJ2-3	TGTGCCAGCAGTCCCGGGACATTCAGCACAGATACGCAGTATTTT	CASSPGTFSTDTQYF
-	TRBV6-5	-	TRBJ1-2	TGTGCCAGCACTACAGGGAATGGCTACACCTTC	CASTTGNGYTF
-	TRBV24-1	TRBD2	TRBJ2-1	TGTGCCACCAGTGACCCCTACGGACTAGCGGCGGGTGAGCAGTTCTTC	CATSDPYGLAAGEQFF
few	TRBV29-1	TRBD1	TRBJ1-6	TGCAGCGTTCGCCTGACAGGGTATAATTCACCCCTCCACTTT	CSVRLTGYNSPLHF
few	TRBV6-2/TRBV6-3	-	TRBJ1-1	TGTGCCAGCAGTCCCTCTTCTGGATGGACCACTGAAGCTTTCTTT	CASSPSSGWTTEAFF
many	TRBV20-1	-	TRBJ1-1	TGCAGTGCTAGAGCTCGGACTGTGAACACTGAAGCTTTCTTT	CSARARTVNTEAFF